A single sample is the source of the 26 T cell receptor beta chains below, sequenced in a study of identical twins. Using its own MiXCR run on the 5' RACE reads, TCRdb lists one record per CDR3 protein. The table has about 240,000 distinct CDR3 sequences, roughly an eighth seen once. These same data were also listed under a study on yellow fever vaccine responses in identical twins.

Source material: memory (CD45RO+) T cells sorted from blood. These receptors came from a woman aged 18-30 years in good health.

This chain joins TRBV7-9 and TRBJ2-1; D is undetermined. This CDR3 is 14 amino acids long. From germline, CDR1 is SEHNR and CDR2 FQNEAQ (reference sequence). V shed 1 base and J shed 9 bases, with 13 bases lying between them. The CDR3 nucleotides are TGTGCCAGCAGCTTAGTGTCCAGTAGTGGTGAGCAGTTCTTC. This sequence encodes CASSLVSSSGEQFF.

In this sample, this clonotype turned up a few times. The chain employs TRBV28 and TRBJ2-1, with 10 bases that match TRBD1. CDR3 length: 17 residues. J was trimmed by 0 bases and V by 8 bases; bases with no gene match: 10. Germline CDR1 and CDR2: MDHEN and SYDVKM. The CDR3 spells CASHGTGALSSYNEQFF. CDR3 DNA: TGTGCCAGCCATGGGACAGGGGCGCTTAGCTCCTACAATGAGCAGTTCTTC.

This clonotype was counted only a few times. The DNA of the CDR3 is TGCGCCAGCACGGATACCTCCCGAGAACAGGGGTTTCAGTACTTC. Amino acid sequence: CASTDTSREQGFQYF. The rearrangement uses TRBV5-1 and TRBJ2-4; the match to TRBD1 covers 7 bases. Germline loops: CDR1 SGHRS, CDR2 YFSETQ. The CDR3 runs to 15 residues. Germline trimming cut 6 bases from V and 11 bases from J; bases unmatched to any gene: 17.

The chain uses TRBV25-1 and TRBJ1-5; TRBD1 is a possible D gene (5 bases). The CDR3 consists of 13 residues. V was clipped by 7 bases and J by 4 bases, with 11 bases between them. The germline V gene encodes CDR1 MGHDK and CDR2 SYGVNS. The CDR3 DNA is TGTGCCAGCACCCAGGGAGAAAATCAGCCCCAGCATTTT. It translates to CASTQGENQPQHF.

Ten or more counts support this clonotype. The CDR3 nucleotides are TGCAGCGTTCAACCGGGACAGGGGGCGGGGGGGGCCAACGTCCTGACTTTC. Translated, it gives CSVQPGQGAGGANVLTF. The rearrangement joins TRBV29-1 to TRBJ2-6; TRBD1 agrees at 12 bases. V lost 5 bases to trimming and J lost 4 bases; unmatched junction nucleotides: 9. This CDR3 has 17 residues. Germline V gives CDR1 SQVTM, CDR2 ANQGSEA.

The V and J genes are TRBV7-9 and TRBJ2-7; a weak D match, TRBD2 (6 bases). Looked up from germline, CDR1 is SEHNR and CDR2 is FQNEAQ (reference sequence). Trimming stripped 4 bases from V and 6 bases from J, with 16 bases between. This CDR3 contains 14 residues. The CDR3 nucleotides are TGTGCCAGCAGCTCCCCGGGGGAATCGGGCGAGCAGTACTTC. The encoded protein is CASSSPGESGEQYF.

The sample holds many counts of this clonotype. The chain carries TRBV5-1 and TRBJ2-1, with D possibly matching TRBD2 (6 bases). Deletions cut 1 base from V and 6 bases from J, with 11 bases between. Germline assignment: CDR1 SGHRS and CDR2 YFSETQ. The CDR3 has 14 amino acids. DNA of the CDR3: TGCGCCAGCAGCTTGAGGGTCGGGGGCAATGAGCAGTTCTTC. This gives the protein CASSLRVGGNEQFF.

This clonotype was seen ten or more times. The chain links TRBV20-1 to TRBJ2-7; D might be TRBD1 (5 bases). The germline CDR1 and CDR2 sequences are DFQATT and SNEGSKA (reference sequence). V was cut by 4 bases and J by 4 bases, with 14 bases left in between. The CDR3 sequence is 13 residues long. CDR3 loop: CSAITQGWYEQYF. CDR3 DNA: TGCAGTGCTATTACGCAGGGATGGTACGAGCAGTACTTC.

The chain joins TRBV19 to TRBJ1-2; no clear D gene. The V end was cut by 3 bases, the J end by 5 bases, with 7 bases between. CDR3 size: 12 residues. Germline-derived CDR1 and CDR2 are LNHDA and SQIVND (reference sequence). CDR3 protein: CASSIERYGYTF. The CDR3 region has the DNA TGTGCCAGTAGTATTGAGAGATATGGCTACACCTTC.

This clonotype has just a few counts. J is TRBJ1-1 and V is TRBV28, with D perhaps TRBD1 (5 bases). The CDR3 is 12 residues long. Trimming stripped 6 bases from V and 10 bases from J, with 15 bases between. The germline V gene encodes CDR1 MDHEN and CDR2 SYDVKM. The CDR3 DNA reads TGTGCCAGCAGCAAACCCGGGACTAGAGCTTTCTTT. Encoded protein: CASSKPGTRAFF. Combining the CDR3 with reference TRBV28 and TRBJ1-1 gives the whole variable domain DVKVTQSSRYLVKRTGEKVFLECVQDMDHENMFWYRQDPGLGLRLIYFSYDVKMKEKGDIPEGYSVSREKKERFSLILESASTNQTSMYLCASSKPGTRAFFGQGTRLTVV.

The chain is built from TRBV7-9 and TRBJ2-1; 9 bases align to TRBD1. The CDR3 length is 16 residues. Trimming at V came to 1 base and at J to 9 bases, leaving 10 bases not matched to a gene. CDR1 is SEHNR and CDR2 is FQNEAQ in the germline V gene (reference sequence). CDR3 sequence reads: CASSLVAGQGASEQFF. The CDR3 DNA reads TGTGCCAGCAGCTTAGTTGCGGGACAGGGTGCGAGTGAGCAGTTCTTC.

This clonotype has just a few counts. The V gene is TRBV7-8, the J gene TRBJ2-3; TRBD2 is a possible D gene (7 bases). The germline V gene has CDR1 SGHVS and CDR2 FQNEAQ. Trimming shortened V by 5 bases and J by 5 bases, and 14 bases separated the two germline ends. The CDR3 is made up of 14 amino acids. The CDR3 loop is CASSREGGGDTQYF. DNA of the CDR3: TGTGCCAGCAGCCGAGAAGGGGGGGGAGATACGCAGTATTTT.

The genes are TRBV7-2 and TRBJ2-1; maybe TRBD2 (7 bases). This CDR3 spans 15 amino acids. The V end lost 7 bases, the J end lost 7 bases, and 20 bases lay between the germline ends. Germline loops: CDR1 SGHTA, CDR2 FQGNSA. In nucleotides, the CDR3 is TGTGCCAGCACCCCGGAGGGGGGGGGCCAAAATGAGCAGTTCTTC. Its protein product is CASTPEGGGQNEQFF.

This clonotype appeared a few times. The chain has TRBV6-2 or TRBV6-3 and TRBJ2-3; D is unclear. The V gene's germline CDR1 is MNHEY and CDR2 SVGEGT. The V gene lost 6 bases and the J gene lost 4 bases, with 11 bases spanning the gap. CDR3 length: 13 residues. CDR3 sequence (DNA): TGTGCCAGCAGGCTTACTTACCCAGATACGCAGTATTTT. As protein: CASRLTYPDTQYF.

This clonotype was recorded many times. CDR3 nucleotides: TGCAGTGCTCGGGACCCCTGGCAAGAGACCCAGTACTTC. Translated, it gives CSARDPWQETQYF. The chain combines TRBV20-1 with TRBJ2-5; D tentatively fits TRBD1 or TRBD2 (5 bases each). Germline CDR1 DFQATT, CDR2 SNEGSKA (reference sequence). V was cut by 5 bases and J by 2 bases, with 12 bases left in between. The CDR3 runs 13 residues.

This sequence joins TRBV27 and TRBJ2-7; 9 nucleotides line up with TRBD1. Germline CDR1 MNHEY, CDR2 SMNVEV (reference sequence). The V and J ends lost 0 bases and 2 bases, in that order; junction bases with no gene match: 5. The CDR3 runs to 16 residues. The CDR3 DNA reads TGTGCCAGCAGTTTATCGGGGACAGGGAAACCCTACGAGCAGTACTTC. It translates to CASSLSGTGKPYEQYF.

This clonotype was picked up many times. The CDR3 nucleotides are TGTGCCAGCAGCTCCACCGTAAACACTGAAGCTTTCTTT. Amino acids: CASSSTVNTEAFF. The V gene is TRBV7-2, the J gene TRBJ1-1; D is undetermined. V lost 4 bases, J lost 2 bases, and 8 bases lay in between. The CDR3 spans 13 residues. In germline, CDR1 is SGHTA, CDR2 FQGNSA.

This clonotype was seen repeatedly, ten times or more. This rearrangement joins TRBV12-3 or TRBV12-4 to TRBJ1-2; D gene uncertain. The CDR3 runs to 13 residues. Trimming shortened V by 3 bases and J by 2 bases, and 7 bases separated the two germline ends. The CDR3 region is CASSLNGNYGYTF. The DNA of the CDR3 is TGTGCCAGCAGTTTGAACGGAAACTATGGCTACACCTTC.

The genes are TRBV5-1 and TRBJ2-2; TRBD1 agrees at 7 bases. J lost 5 bases, V lost 2 bases, and 9 bases had no gene match. Looked up from germline, CDR1 is SGHRS and CDR2 is YFSETQ. This CDR3 is built from 16 residues. CDR3 DNA sequence: TGCGCCAGCAGCTTAGAGGGGGCCAGTAAAACCGGGGAGCTGTTTTTT. It specifies CASSLEGASKTGELFF.

This clonotype was detected many times. The rearrangement uses TRBV29-1 and TRBJ1-3, with D hard to call. Trimming cost V 4 bases and J 1 base, with 8 bases left between them. In germline, CDR1 is SQVTM, CDR2 ANQGSEA. CDR3 length: 13 residues. The CDR3 nucleotides are TGCAGCGTTGTGTTGGCATCTGGAAACACCATATATTTT. This translates into CSVVLASGNTIYF.

The chain links TRBV12-3 or TRBV12-4 to TRBJ2-3; 7 positions match TRBD2. The CDR3 spans 17 residues. V lost 6 bases, J lost 3 bases, and 15 bases stayed unmatched. This CDR3 is CASSPARLARDTDTQYF. The CDR3 nucleotides are TGTGCCAGCAGCCCGGCAAGACTAGCAAGGGATACAGATACGCAGTATTTT.

This clonotype was counted between two and nine times. This sequence joins TRBV5-1 and TRBJ2-7, with a possible D match to TRBD2 (6 bases). Germline values: CDR1 SGHRS, CDR2 YFSETQ. V shed 0 bases and J shed 11 bases, with 24 bases lying between them. The length of the CDR3 is 16 residues. The CDR3 sequence is CASSLELGGQDSRKYF. CDR3 DNA: TGCGCCAGCAGCTTGGAGTTGGGGGGTCAGGATTCGAGGAAGTACTTC.

This chain connects TRBV7-9 to TRBJ2-1; 7 bases line up with TRBD1. From germline, CDR1 is SEHNR and CDR2 FQNEAQ (reference sequence). The CDR3 has 15 amino acids. Germline trimming cut 4 bases from V and 2 bases from J; bases unmatched to any gene: 5. CDR3 sequence (DNA): TGTGCCAGCAGCTCCGGGACAGTTGCCTACAATGAGCAGTTCTTC. Translation: CASSSGTVAYNEQFF.

This clonotype was found a few times. The V call is TRBV19, the J call TRBJ2-7; D gene uncertain. This CDR3 comprises 13 residues. Germline CDR1 LNHDA, CDR2 SQIVND (reference sequence). The germline V and J ends were trimmed by 5 bases and 2 bases, with 10 bases remaining between them. Written as DNA, the CDR3 is TGTGCCAGTAGTCTACAGCGCGCCTACGAGCAGTACTTC. Translation gives CASSLQRAYEQYF.

The sample holds a few counts of this clonotype. This sequence joins TRBV7-8 and TRBJ2-3, with 9 bases lining up with TRBD2. Germline loops: CDR1 SGHVS, CDR2 FQNEAQ. CDR3 length: 17 amino acids. The V gene end was trimmed by 0 bases and the J gene end by 7 bases; junction bases not matched to a gene: 11. CDR3 DNA sequence: TGTGCCAGCAGCTTAGCGGGGGCTAGCGGGAAATTGAATACGCAGTATTTT. The encoded protein is CASSLAGASGKLNTQYF.

This clonotype was counted between two and nine times. The V gene is TRBV4-2, the J gene TRBJ2-3; the match to TRBD1 covers 8 bases. The germline gives CDR1 LGHNA, CDR2 YNFKEQ. The CDR3 is 16 residues long. V was clipped by 3 bases and J by 1 base; unmatched bases: 6. CDR3 nucleotides: TGTGCCAGCAGCCACGAGGGACAGGCGGGCACAGATACGCAGTATTTT. Amino acid sequence: CASSHEGQAGTDTQYF.